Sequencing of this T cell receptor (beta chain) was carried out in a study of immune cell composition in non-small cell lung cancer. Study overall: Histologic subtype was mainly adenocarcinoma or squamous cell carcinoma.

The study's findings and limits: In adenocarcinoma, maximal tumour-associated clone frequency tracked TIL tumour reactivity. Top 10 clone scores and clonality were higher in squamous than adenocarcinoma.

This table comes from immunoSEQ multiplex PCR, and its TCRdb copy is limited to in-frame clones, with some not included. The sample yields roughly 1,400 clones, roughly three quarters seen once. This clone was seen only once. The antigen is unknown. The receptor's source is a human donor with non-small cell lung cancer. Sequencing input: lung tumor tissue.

For the CDR3, the DNA is TGCGCCAGCAGCTTCACAGGGGCCGACACTGAAGCTTTCTTT. Translated, it gives CASSFTGADTEAFF. The chain couples TRBV5-1 to TRBJ1-1; 7 bases agree with TRBD1. Germline V lookup: CDR1 SGHRS, CDR2 YFSETQ. CDR3 length: 14 residues. V trimming: 2 bases; J trimming: 3 bases; junction bases outside the gene matches: 4.